Listed here are 30 T cell receptor beta chains from one sample, sequenced in a study of shared clonotypes between healthy human individuals (dated by TCRdb to about 2020). CD8 naive samples consisted of CD45RO-negative cells that were positively selected for CCR7, yielding a CD45RA+CCR7+ population without TemRA cells. The library was obtained by the immunoSEQ multiplex PCR assay. TCRdb re-hosts the immuneACCESS table, in-frame sequences only. Its copies lack some clones; in the studies checked, an unresolved V gene accounts for under half of them, and the cause for the rest is not known. The sample table shows about 2.2 million clones, and 80% to 95% are seen once. The ten most abundant clones make up roughly 1.7% of the sample. Sequenced: naive CD8+ T cells from PBMCs. Reading the label with the study, this specimen's cell subset or site is: CD45RA+CCR7+. The origin of the receptors is a man younger than 35 in good health. Some clones in this sample may be carry-over from other donors' samples.

This clone was seen just once. The chain recombines TRBV28 with TRBJ2-7; 11 bases match TRBD2. CDR3 length: 18 amino acids. Germline loops: CDR1 MDHEN, CDR2 SYDVKM. The V segment lost 4 bases and the J segment 3 bases; nucleotides outside the gene matches: 14. The CDR3 sequence: CASSSLHLTSGTFYEQYF. CDR3 DNA: TGTGCCAGCAGTTCTTTGCACCTGACTAGCGGGACCTTCTACGAGCAGTACTTC.

The chain links TRBV14 to TRBJ2-1, with D unresolved. V was pared by 10 bases and J by 6 bases, with 10 bases between. CDR1 is SGHDN, CDR2 FVKESK, per germline. The CDR3 sequence is 11 residues long. CDR3 in amino acids: CANAPVNEQFF. For the CDR3, the DNA is TGTGCCAACGCTCCGGTCAATGAGCAGTTCTTC.

Concerning this clone itself: The same CDR3 can be traced to other DNA sequences in this sample. This rearrangement joins TRBV27 to TRBJ2-1; D unclear. Germline V gives CDR1 MNHEY, CDR2 SMNVEV (reference sequence). CDR3 length: 14 amino acids. V was clipped by 5 bases and J by 0 bases, with 8 bases between them. Here the CDR3 DNA reads TGTGCCAGCAGTCCTTCAAGCTCCTACAATGAGCAGTTCTTC. Translation: CASSPSSSYNEQFF.

J is TRBJ2-3 and V is TRBV5-6, with 11 bases that match TRBD2. Germline V gene lookup returns CDR1 SGHDT and CDR2 YYEEEE. Trimming took 0 bases from V and 6 from J; bases not matched to a gene: 6. The CDR3 extends over 16 amino acids. The CDR3 nucleotides read TGTGCCAGCAGCTTGGGGGCTAGCGGGAGGTTTGATACGCAGTATTTT. This encodes CASSLGASGRFDTQYF.

The chain carries TRBV28 and TRBJ2-3, with 8 bases identical to TRBD2. Germline trimming cut 3 bases from V and 2 bases from J; bases unmatched to any gene: 4. CDR3 size: 15 residues. The germline gives CDR1 MDHEN, CDR2 SYDVKM. CDR3 sequence reads: CASSFGGDLTDTQYF. CDR3 coding DNA: TGTGCCAGCAGTTTCGGGGGGGATCTCACAGATACGCAGTATTTT.

The chain combines TRBV7-6 with TRBJ2-7; 11 bases are shared with TRBD1. Germline V lookup: CDR1 SGHVS, CDR2 FNYEAQ. After removal of 4 bases from V and 4 bases from J, the junction contained 9 bases not matched to a gene. The CDR3 sequence is 16 residues long. DNA of the CDR3: TGTGCCAGCAGCTCGTGGCCGGGACAGGGGGAATACGAGCAGTACTTC. It encodes CASSSWPGQGEYEQYF. Based on the CDR3 plus reference TRBV7-6 and TRBJ2-7, the full variable domain is GAGVSQSPRYKVTKRGQDVALRCDPISGHVSLYWYRQALGQGPEFLTYFNYEAQQDKSGLPNDRFSAERPEGSISTLTIQRTEQRDSAMYRCASSSWPGQGEYEQYFGPGTRLTVT.

The chain is built from TRBV7-6 and TRBJ2-2; 7 nucleotides align to TRBD1. The length of the CDR3 is 15 residues. J gave up 4 bases and V 5 bases, and 7 bases lay outside the gene matches. The germline V gene encodes CDR1 SGHVS and CDR2 FNYEAQ. The CDR3 loop is CASSIWDRLTGELFF. CDR3 DNA sequence: TGTGCCAGCAGCATTTGGGACAGACTCACCGGGGAGCTGTTTTTT.

This clone was recorded only once. This chain links TRBV27 with TRBJ1-1, with TRBD1 as a possible D gene (5 bases). The CDR3 contains 13 residues. The germline V gene encodes CDR1 MNHEY and CDR2 SMNVEV (reference sequence). Trimming removed 7 bases from V and 4 bases from J, with 13 bases in between. The CDR3 nucleotides are TGTGCCAGCACCGGGACCGGCGGCACTGAAGCTTTCTTT. Protein: CASTGTGGTEAFF.

This chain links TRBV19 with TRBJ2-4, with 11 positions matching TRBD2. The J segment lost 7 bases and the V segment lost 5 bases, leaving 19 bases of the junction unmatched. Germline CDR1 reads LNHDA; CDR2 reads SQIVND (reference sequence). CDR3 length equals 19 residues. CDR3 DNA sequence: TGTGCCAGTAGTCTCCGGGTAGCGGGAGGGCCGGGGCTTAGGAACATTCAGTACTTC. Encoded protein: CASSLRVAGGPGLRNIQYF.

The chain combines TRBV6-1 with TRBJ2-5; either TRBD1 or TRBD2 may supply D (6 bases each). This CDR3 has 14 residues. Germline V gene lookup returns CDR1 MNHNS and CDR2 SASEGT. Trimming removed 2 bases from V and 5 bases from J, with 12 bases in between. CDR3 nucleotide sequence: TGTGCCAGCAGTGAACGGGGGCTGGAGGAGACCCAGTACTTC. It codes for CASSERGLEETQYF.

The rearrangement uses TRBV29-1 and TRBJ2-4, with TRBD1 matching 8 bases. The CDR3 has 14 residues. Germline V lookup: CDR1 SQVTM, CDR2 ANQGSEA. J lost 3 bases, V lost 6 bases, and 7 bases had no gene match. This chain's CDR3 is CSVVGTGNKNIQYF. Written as DNA, the CDR3 is TGCAGCGTCGTGGGGACAGGAAACAAAAACATTCAGTACTTC.

CDR3 nucleotides: TGTGCCAGTAGGTGGGGGACCGGTGTGGGAAACACCGGGGAGCTGTTTTTT. Its protein product is CASRWGTGVGNTGELFF. The chain links TRBV19 to TRBJ2-2; possibly TRBD1 or TRBD2 for D (5 bases each). The CDR3 runs 17 residues. Germline V lookup: CDR1 LNHDA, CDR2 SQIVND (reference sequence). Trimming shortened V by 6 bases and J by 2 bases, and 19 bases separated the two germline ends.

The chain is built from TRBV7-3 and TRBJ2-2; unclear D gene. CDR1 and CDR2 from the germline V gene are SGHTA and FQGTGA. V gave up 1 base and J gave up 2 bases, with 11 bases separating them. The CDR3 is 16 residues long. Written as DNA, the CDR3 is TGTGCCAGCAGCTTAATCGTTAGCAGAAACACCGGGGAGCTGTTTTTT. The encoded protein is CASSLIVSRNTGELFF.

The CDR3 nucleotides read TGTGCCAGTAGTATCACAGAAGACCAGCAGTACTTC. Translated, it gives CASSITEDQQYF. J is TRBJ2-7 and V is TRBV19, with D unclear. The CDR3 totals 12 residues. V lost 3 bases to trimming and J lost 8 bases, with 11 bases between them. CDR1 is LNHDA and CDR2 is SQIVND in the germline V gene (reference sequence).

The rearrangement uses TRBV23-1 and TRBJ2-7; 7 nucleotides match TRBD1. TRBV23-1 is reported as an ORF; its role is uncertain. The junction had 18 bases not matched to a gene; V was cut back by 4 bases and J by 6 bases. The CDR3 covers 17 residues. This chain's CDR3 is CASSRSSDRYVWGEQYF. CDR3 DNA sequence: TGCGCCAGCAGTCGGAGCTCGGACAGGTACGTGTGGGGCGAGCAGTACTTC.

V usage is TRBV5-6 and J usage is TRBJ2-6; weak D call: TRBD1 (5 bases). This CDR3 contains 16 residues. Per the germline V gene, CDR1 is SGHDT and CDR2 is YYEEEE. V lost 2 bases and J lost 2, with 11 bases in between. CDR3 region: CASSFDQGTGANVLTF. In DNA, the CDR3 is TGTGCCAGCAGCTTTGACCAGGGAACTGGGGCCAACGTCCTGACTTTC.

The rearrangement uses TRBV30 and TRBJ1-5, with 7 positions matching TRBD1. The germline V gene has CDR1 GTSNPN and CDR2 SVGIG (reference sequence). V lost 1 base to trimming and J lost 1 base; unmatched junction nucleotides: 19. This CDR3 is built from 20 residues. For the CDR3, the DNA is TGTGCCTGGAGTGGAATAACGGGACAGCATAAGAATTGGAGCAATCAGCCCCAGCATTTT. Its translation: CAWSGITGQHKNWSNQPQHF.

The CDR3 nucleotides are TGTGCCACAAAGGGACTAGCTCACACAGATACGCAGTATTTT. Its translation: CATKGLAHTDTQYF. The chain is built from TRBV6-1 and TRBJ2-3, with 9 positions matching TRBD2. The CDR3 sequence is 14 residues long. Looked up from germline, CDR1 is MNHNS and CDR2 is SASEGT. Trimming at V came to 10 bases and at J to 2 bases, leaving 7 bases not matched to a gene.

The chain combines TRBV9 with TRBJ1-2, with D possibly being TRBD1 (6 bases). Trimming shortened V by 3 bases and J by 4 bases, and 13 bases separated the two germline ends. The CDR3 runs 14 residues. Germline V gene sequence: CDR1 SGDLS, CDR2 YYNGEE. The CDR3 bases are TGTGCCAGCAGCGGGGACATCGGCCTCTATGGCTACACCTTC. Amino acid sequence: CASSGDIGLYGYTF.

The chain joins TRBV7-6 to TRBJ2-7; 7 bases agree with TRBD1. This CDR3 comprises 13 residues. The trim removed 4 bases at V and 2 bases at J, leaving 2 bases unmatched. Germline CDR1 SGHVS, CDR2 FNYEAQ. The CDR3 sequence: CASSYGQAYEQYF. Written as DNA, the CDR3 is TGTGCCAGCAGCTACGGACAGGCCTACGAGCAGTACTTC.

The chain combines TRBV7-2 with TRBJ2-3, with 12 bases lining up with TRBD2. The germline V gene has CDR1 SGHTA and CDR2 FQGNSA. This CDR3 is 15 amino acids long. After removal of 2 bases from V and 6 bases from J, the junction contained 3 bases not matched to a gene. CDR3 coding DNA: TGTGCCAGCAGCTTATGGACTAGCGGGACCGATACGCAGTATTTT. Its protein product is CASSLWTSGTDTQYF.

The gene calls are TRBV21-1 and TRBJ1-1; the table's D gene call, TRBD1, was not cross checked with the DNA. TRBV21-1 corresponds to a pseudogene. This CDR3 is 17 amino acids long. This chain's CDR3 is CASSKDAAGLLETEAFF. For the CDR3, the DNA is TGTGCCAGCAGCAAAGATGCGGCAGGGCTTTTGGAGACTGAAGCTTTCTTT.

This chain connects TRBV19 to TRBJ1-1, with D unclear. Germline CDR1 is LNHDA and CDR2 is SQIVND (reference sequence). V was pared by 7 bases and J by 1 base, with 13 bases between. The CDR3 has 14 residues. DNA of the CDR3: TGTGCCAGTACCACCTTCGGCCCGAACACTGAAGCTTTCTTT. Translation gives CASTTFGPNTEAFF.

The rearrangement uses TRBV7-9 and TRBJ2-1; no reliable D call. This CDR3 spans 14 amino acids. The ends were cut back, 5 bases at V and 4 bases at J, with 12 bases in the middle. From germline, CDR1 is SEHNR and CDR2 FQNEAQ (reference sequence). The CDR3 sequence is CASSPDLLYNEQFF. DNA of the CDR3: TGTGCCAGCAGCCCAGACCTTCTTTACAATGAGCAGTTCTTC.

The chain combines TRBV11-3 with TRBJ1-3; D possibly corresponds to TRBD1 (5 bases). V lost 5 bases to trimming and J lost 3 bases, with 11 bases between them. The V gene's germline CDR1 is SGHNT and CDR2 YENEEA. This CDR3 has 14 residues. The CDR3 region has the DNA TGTGCCAGCAGCATAGGGACGGATGGAAACACCATATATTTT. This encodes CASSIGTDGNTIYF.

This chain links TRBV11-2 with TRBJ2-7, with TRBD1 identical over 9 bases. V was pared by 7 bases and J by 7 bases, with 11 bases of the junction left unmatched. This CDR3 contains 14 residues. Germline values: CDR1 SGHAT, CDR2 FQNNGV. In nucleotides, the CDR3 is TGTGCCAGCACCGGGCCGGGACAGGGTCCGGAGCAGTACTTC. Translation gives CASTGPGQGPEQYF.

The chain carries TRBV5-1 and TRBJ1-2; D is perhaps TRBD1 (5 bases). The V end lost 6 bases, the J end lost 4 bases, and 19 bases lay between the germline ends. The CDR3 totals 15 residues. Per the germline V gene, CDR1 is SGHRS and CDR2 is YFSETQ. The CDR3 DNA sequence: TGCGCCAGCACCCCAAACGCGGGGGGTCCCTATGGCTACACCTTC. It yields the protein CASTPNAGGPYGYTF.

The J gene is TRBJ2-1, the V gene TRBV19; D is ambiguous. V was shortened by 4 bases and J by 7 bases, with 14 bases between the two germline ends. Germline V gene lookup returns CDR1 LNHDA and CDR2 SQIVND (reference sequence). This CDR3 has 14 amino acids. CDR3 residues: CASSTHNSVNEQFF. Here the CDR3 DNA reads TGTGCCAGTAGTACCCACAACAGTGTTAATGAGCAGTTCTTC.

The chain joins TRBV10-3 to TRBJ2-5, with D perhaps assigned TRBD1 or TRBD2 (7 bases each). V was shortened by 5 bases and J by 5 bases, with 15 bases between the two germline ends. Germline V gene data show CDR1 as ENHRY and CDR2 as SYGVKD. The CDR3 has 14 amino acids. CDR3 nucleotide sequence: TGTGCCATCAGTTTCAGGGGGGGGAAGGAGACCCAGTACTTC. Protein product: CAISFRGGKETQYF.

The chain is built from TRBV11-2 and TRBJ1-2; D call uncertain. V lost 3 bases, J lost 4 bases, and 9 bases lay in between. Germline assignment: CDR1 SGHAT and CDR2 FQNNGV. The length of the CDR3 is 13 residues. CDR3 bases: TGTGCCAGCAGCTTTCGCAGGATCTATGGCTACACCTTC. Its protein product is CASSFRRIYGYTF.